This T cell receptor beta chain was obtained from a study of blood T cell repertoires in COVID-19. The protocol was immunoSEQ multiplex PCR, while the TCRdb copy is restricted to in-frame clones and leaves out a portion. The data hold fewer than 350,000 clones, with roughly 90% observed a single time. The CDR3 is 12 amino acids. In germline, CDR1 is LGHNA, CDR2 YNFKEQ. The J segment lost 6 bases and the V segment lost 6 bases, leaving 3 bases of the junction unmatched. This clone was detected only once. The source of this sequence is a woman in her twenties or thirties with COVID-19, enrolled during active disease. The sequenced material came from peripheral blood. The V and J genes are TRBV4-2 and TRBJ1-1, with 8 bases matching TRBD1. Written as DNA, the CDR3 is TGTGCCAGCAGAGGGGGACAGGCTGAAGCTTTCTTT. It specifies CASRGGQAEAFF.